This T cell receptor beta chain was retrieved from a study of T cell responses to AZD1222 COVID-19 vaccine. For the study at large: The analysis combined second doses at about 4 or about 12 weeks. Whole-study results and caveats: Just 5 to 7 AZD1222 recipients were seropositive at baseline.

Germline trimming cut 2 bases from V and 2 bases from J; bases unmatched to any gene: 8. The germline V gene has CDR1 SGHTA and CDR2 FQGTGA. CDR3 length equals 17 residues. As to this clone: Its specificity is not known.

TCRdb keeps only in-frame clones here, not all; method: immunoSEQ multiplex PCR. The sample carries 67,000 or so clones, over 80% recorded once. The chain is built from TRBV7-3 and TRBJ2-3; 9 bases match TRBD2. The sequence derives from an adult in good health. This sample comprised peripheral blood, obtained on day 0 of AZD1222 vaccination. The CDR3 reads CASSLGQAGGFTDTQYF. The DNA of the CDR3 is TGTGCCAGCAGCTTAGGTCAAGCGGGGGGTTTCACAGATACGCAGTATTTT.